The rows below give T cell receptor beta chains drawn from one sample of a study of cytomegalovirus exposure and HLA in healthy donors. Data came from immunoSEQ multiplex PCR; TCRdb stores just in-frame clones and leaves some out. The table includes 100,000 to 150,000 clones, 73% detected once. What was sequenced was PBMCs. The source of these receptors is a man in his sixties in good health and CMV-seropositive. Each CDR3 is given with its conserved first and last residue. Fields, in order: clone size, D gene, V gene, J gene, CDR3 length, CDR3 DNA, CDR3 protein. The D gene is left open where the match is weak. Rows give clone size only sometimes, using once, few, many, or a class for an expanded clone.

clone_size: .; d_call: .; v_call: TRBV5-1; j_call: TRBJ2-7; cdr3_length: 16; cdr3_nt: TGCGCCAGCAGCCCGGGCGGGACTCCCGTCTCCTACGAGCAGTACTTC; cdr3_aa: CASSPGGTPVSYEQYF
clone_size: few; d_call: .; v_call: TRBV9; j_call: TRBJ2-7; cdr3_length: 16; cdr3_nt: TGTGCCAGCAGCGAGCATCTTCAGGGGTCCTTGGGTGAGCAGTACTTC; cdr3_aa: CASSEHLQGSLGEQYF
clone_size: .; d_call: .; v_call: TRBV19; j_call: TRBJ2-3; cdr3_length: 14; cdr3_nt: TGTGCCAGTAGTCGCATGAGCAGCACAGATACGCAGTATTTT; cdr3_aa: CASSRMSSTDTQYF
clone_size: .; d_call: .; v_call: TRBV4-1; j_call: TRBJ2-1; cdr3_length: 12; cdr3_nt: TGCGCCAGCAGCCAAGTGGCCTATGAGCAGTTCTTC; cdr3_aa: CASSQVAYEQFF
clone_size: .; d_call: .; v_call: TRBV6-5; j_call: TRBJ1-2; cdr3_length: 15; cdr3_nt: TGTGCCAGCAGTTACGACACCCTGAGTTCCTATGGCTACACCTTC; cdr3_aa: CASSYDTLSSYGYTF
clone_size: .; d_call: TRBD2; v_call: TRBV4-2; j_call: TRBJ2-7; cdr3_length: 17; cdr3_nt: TGTGCCAGCAGCCAAGATTTCAGGAGCGGGGGAAACTACGAGCAGTACTTC; cdr3_aa: CASSQDFRSGGNYEQYF
clone_size: few; d_call: .; v_call: TRBV2; j_call: TRBJ2-3; cdr3_length: 16; cdr3_nt: TGTGCCAGCACTACCTTAAGGGGTGCAGGGACAAATACGCAGTATTTT; cdr3_aa: CASTTLRGAGTNTQYF
clone_size: .; d_call: TRBD2; v_call: TRBV15; j_call: TRBJ2-3; cdr3_length: 18; cdr3_nt: TGTGCCACCAGCAGGGCCGGAAACGCGGGGGGGCAGGGAGATACGCAGTATTTT; cdr3_aa: CATSRAGNAGGQGDTQYF
clone_size: .; d_call: .; v_call: TRBV11-2; j_call: TRBJ2-7; cdr3_length: 12; cdr3_nt: TGTGCCAGCAGCTTTAGCTCCTACGAGCAGTACTTC; cdr3_aa: CASSFSSYEQYF
clone_size: .; d_call: .; v_call: TRBV5-6; j_call: TRBJ2-7; cdr3_length: 14; cdr3_nt: TGTGCCAGCAGCTTCCGCCACGGCTCCTACGAGCAGTACTTC; cdr3_aa: CASSFRHGSYEQYF
clone_size: .; d_call: TRBD2; v_call: TRBV7-3; j_call: TRBJ2-5; cdr3_length: 15; cdr3_nt: TGTGCCAGCAGCTTAACTAGCGGGGGGCAAGAGACCCAGTACTTC; cdr3_aa: CASSLTSGGQETQYF
clone_size: .; d_call: .; v_call: TRBV9; j_call: TRBJ2-5; cdr3_length: 14; cdr3_nt: TGTGCCAGCAGCGGGGGACTCTCCCAAGAGACCCAGTACTTC; cdr3_aa: CASSGGLSQETQYF
clone_size: .; d_call: .; v_call: TRBV5-1; j_call: TRBJ2-7; cdr3_length: 16; cdr3_nt: TGCGCCAGCAGCTCATTCTCCAGGGGCGCTGCTCTCGAGCAGTACTTC; cdr3_aa: CASSSFSRGAALEQYF
clone_size: many; d_call: TRBD1; v_call: TRBV4-1; j_call: TRBJ1-6; cdr3_length: 14; cdr3_nt: TGCGCCAGCAGCCACGCAGGGGGAGGTTCACCCCTCCACTTT; cdr3_aa: CASSHAGGGSPLHF
clone_size: .; d_call: .; v_call: TRBV5-6; j_call: TRBJ2-5; cdr3_length: 13; cdr3_nt: TGTGCCAGCAGCCCTGAGTTAGAAGAGACCCAGTACTTC; cdr3_aa: CASSPELEETQYF
clone_size: few; d_call: .; v_call: TRBV5-6; j_call: TRBJ2-5; cdr3_length: 11; cdr3_nt: TGTGCCAGCAGCTTGCTGGAGACCCAGTACTTC; cdr3_aa: CASSLLETQYF
clone_size: .; d_call: .; v_call: TRBV5-4; j_call: TRBJ2-7; cdr3_length: 13; cdr3_nt: TGTGCCAGCAGCCCGGGACTCGGCCACGAGCAGTACTTC; cdr3_aa: CASSPGLGHEQYF
clone_size: once; d_call: TRBD1; v_call: TRBV7-9; j_call: TRBJ1-2; cdr3_length: 17; cdr3_nt: TGTGCCAGCAGCCCCCGGGACAGGGGTTTATTACCCGTTGGCTACACCTTC; cdr3_aa: CASSPRDRGLLPVGYTF
clone_size: .; d_call: .; v_call: TRBV9; j_call: TRBJ1-3; cdr3_length: 15; cdr3_nt: TGTGCCAGCAGCACCACCCCGGGGACAACAAACACCATATATTTT; cdr3_aa: CASSTTPGTTNTIYF
clone_size: .; d_call: TRBD1; v_call: TRBV5-8; j_call: TRBJ1-2; cdr3_length: 13; cdr3_nt: TGTGCCAGCAGCGTAGACAGGGTCTCTGGCTACACCTTC; cdr3_aa: CASSVDRVSGYTF
clone_size: .; d_call: TRBD2; v_call: TRBV2; j_call: TRBJ2-1; cdr3_length: 15; cdr3_nt: TGTGCCAGCAGTTTAAGCGGGGGGCTCTACAATGAGCAGTTCTTC; cdr3_aa: CASSLSGGLYNEQFF
clone_size: once; d_call: TRBD1; v_call: TRBV30; j_call: TRBJ2-3; cdr3_length: 15; cdr3_nt: TGTGCCTGGAGAAACTGGGACAGGGTTTCAGATACGCAGTATTTT; cdr3_aa: CAWRNWDRVSDTQYF
clone_size: .; d_call: .; v_call: TRBV2; j_call: TRBJ1-1; cdr3_length: 13; cdr3_nt: TGTGCCAGCAGGGGACCGGGACACCGTGAAGCTTTCTTT; cdr3_aa: CASRGPGHREAFF
clone_size: .; d_call: TRBD1; v_call: TRBV7-9; j_call: TRBJ1-2; cdr3_length: 18; cdr3_nt: TGTTCCAGCAGCCCCTGGTTTCGGCACAGGGGTGTATTGGGGAGCTACACCTTC; cdr3_aa: CSSSPWFRHRGVLGSYTF
clone_size: .; d_call: TRBD1; v_call: TRBV18; j_call: TRBJ2-6; cdr3_length: 17; cdr3_nt: TGTGCCAGCTCACCGGGGACAGTGGCTACTGGGGCCAACGTCCTGACTTTC; cdr3_aa: CASSPGTVATGANVLTF
clone_size: few; d_call: .; v_call: TRBV25-1; j_call: TRBJ1-2; cdr3_length: 13; cdr3_nt: TGTGCCAGCAGTCTCCCTATTGGAGGTGGCTACACCTTC; cdr3_aa: CASSLPIGGGYTF
clone_size: few; d_call: .; v_call: TRBV2; j_call: TRBJ1-2; cdr3_length: 14; cdr3_nt: TGTGCCAGCAGTATCATTGCGGCAGCCTATGGCTACACCTTC; cdr3_aa: CASSIIAAAYGYTF
clone_size: .; d_call: .; v_call: TRBV19; j_call: TRBJ1-6; cdr3_length: 12; cdr3_nt: TGTGCCAGTAGTATACTTAATTCACCCCTCCACTTT; cdr3_aa: CASSILNSPLHF
clone_size: once; d_call: .; v_call: TRBV15; j_call: TRBJ1-2; cdr3_length: 16; cdr3_nt: TGTGCCACCAGCAGAGATCGAGAACAGGGAAGGGTTGGCTACACCTTC; cdr3_aa: CATSRDREQGRVGYTF
clone_size: .; d_call: .; v_call: TRBV28; j_call: TRBJ2-7; cdr3_length: 11; cdr3_nt: TGTGCCAGCCTCAGCGCCCAGGAGCAGTACTTC; cdr3_aa: CASLSAQEQYF
clone_size: .; d_call: TRBD2; v_call: TRBV5-1; j_call: TRBJ2-7; cdr3_length: 16; cdr3_nt: TGCGCCAGCAGCGCGCTCGGGGGGGCGAGCTCCTACGAGCAGTACTTC; cdr3_aa: CASSALGGASSYEQYF
clone_size: .; d_call: TRBD1; v_call: TRBV10-3; j_call: TRBJ1-1; cdr3_length: 13; cdr3_nt: TGTGCCATCAAGCAGGGGGCAGGCACTGAAGCTTTCTTT; cdr3_aa: CAIKQGAGTEAFF
clone_size: few; d_call: .; v_call: TRBV28; j_call: TRBJ1-5; cdr3_length: 15; cdr3_nt: TGTGCCAGCAGTTCCCCAGGGGATGGAGGTCAGCCCCAGCATTTT; cdr3_aa: CASSSPGDGGQPQHF
clone_size: .; d_call: .; v_call: TRBV15; j_call: TRBJ2-7; cdr3_length: 18; cdr3_nt: TGTGCCACCAGCAGAGATTGGGCCAGGCAGGGCATTTTCTACGAGCAGTACTTC; cdr3_aa: CATSRDWARQGIFYEQYF
clone_size: .; d_call: .; v_call: TRBV19; j_call: TRBJ1-2; cdr3_length: 15; cdr3_nt: TGTGCCACCCTACAGGGACCAGGAGCTAACTATGGCTACACCTTC; cdr3_aa: CATLQGPGANYGYTF
clone_size: .; d_call: .; v_call: TRBV5-4; j_call: TRBJ1-5; cdr3_length: 14; cdr3_nt: TGTGCCAGCAGCTTGGAACCAGACAATCAGCCCCAGCATTTT; cdr3_aa: CASSLEPDNQPQHF
clone_size: .; d_call: .; v_call: TRBV19; j_call: TRBJ1-1; cdr3_length: 13; cdr3_nt: TGTGCCGGTAGTATCAGGGGAAGTACTGAAGCTTTCTTT; cdr3_aa: CAGSIRGSTEAFF
clone_size: once; d_call: .; v_call: TRBV28; j_call: TRBJ1-5; cdr3_length: 14; cdr3_nt: TGTGCCAGCAGTTTGGCGGGGTCCAATCAGCCCCAGCATTTT; cdr3_aa: CASSLAGSNQPQHF
clone_size: .; d_call: .; v_call: TRBV29-1; j_call: TRBJ2-7; cdr3_length: 11; cdr3_nt: TGCAGCGGACGGTTAGCCCACGAGCAGTACTTC; cdr3_aa: CSGRLAHEQYF
clone_size: .; d_call: .; v_call: TRBV11-2; j_call: TRBJ2-7; cdr3_length: 14; cdr3_nt: TGTGCCAGCAGCTTATGGCCCCGGTCGGGCGAGCAGTACTTC; cdr3_aa: CASSLWPRSGEQYF
clone_size: .; d_call: TRBD2; v_call: TRBV28; j_call: TRBJ2-3; cdr3_length: 16; cdr3_nt: TGTGCCAGCAGTGCGTTCCTAGCGGGGTTCACAGATACGCAGTATTTT; cdr3_aa: CASSAFLAGFTDTQYF